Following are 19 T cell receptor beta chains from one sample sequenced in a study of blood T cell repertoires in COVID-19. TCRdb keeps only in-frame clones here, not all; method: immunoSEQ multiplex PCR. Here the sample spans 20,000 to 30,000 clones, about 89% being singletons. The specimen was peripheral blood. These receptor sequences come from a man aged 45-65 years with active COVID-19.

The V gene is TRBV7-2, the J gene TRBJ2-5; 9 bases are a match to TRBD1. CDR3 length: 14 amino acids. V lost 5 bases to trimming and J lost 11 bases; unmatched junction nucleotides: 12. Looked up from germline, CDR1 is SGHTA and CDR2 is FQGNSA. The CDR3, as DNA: TGTGCCAGCAGCGTCCGGGACAGGGAGGTAGGACAGTACTTC. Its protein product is CASSVRDREVGQYF.

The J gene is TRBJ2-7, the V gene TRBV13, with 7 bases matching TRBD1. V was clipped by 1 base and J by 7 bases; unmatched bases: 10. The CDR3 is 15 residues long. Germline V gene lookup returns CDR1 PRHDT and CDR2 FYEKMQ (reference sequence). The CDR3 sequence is CASSLDGRGLGEQYF. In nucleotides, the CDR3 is TGTGCCAGCAGCTTAGACGGCAGGGGGTTGGGGGAGCAGTACTTC.

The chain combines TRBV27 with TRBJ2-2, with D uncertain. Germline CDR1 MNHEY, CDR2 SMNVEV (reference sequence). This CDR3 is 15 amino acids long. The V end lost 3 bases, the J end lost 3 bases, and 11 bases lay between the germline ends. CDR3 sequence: CASSFGARHTGELFF. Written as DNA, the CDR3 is TGTGCCAGCAGTTTCGGAGCCCGACACACCGGGGAGCTGTTTTTT.

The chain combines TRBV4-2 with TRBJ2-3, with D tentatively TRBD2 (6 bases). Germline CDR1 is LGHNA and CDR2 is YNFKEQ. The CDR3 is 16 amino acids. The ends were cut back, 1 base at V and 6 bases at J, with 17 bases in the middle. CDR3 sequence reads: CASSQGNSQGGDTQYF. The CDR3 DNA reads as TGTGCCAGCAGCCAAGGGAACTCGCAAGGAGGGGATACGCAGTATTTT.

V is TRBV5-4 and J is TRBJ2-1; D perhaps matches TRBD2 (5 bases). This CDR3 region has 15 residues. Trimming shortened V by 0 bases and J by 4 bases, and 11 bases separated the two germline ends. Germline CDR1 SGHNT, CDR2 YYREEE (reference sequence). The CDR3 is CASSLVIGEYNEQFF. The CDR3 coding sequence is TGTGCCAGCAGCTTGGTTATTGGGGAGTACAATGAGCAGTTCTTC. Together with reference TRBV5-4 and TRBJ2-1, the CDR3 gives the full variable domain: ETGVTQSPTHLIKTRGQQVTLRCSSQSGHNTVSWYQQALGQGPQFIFQYYREEENGRGNFPPRFSGLQFPNYSSELNVNALELDDSALYLCASSLVIGEYNEQFFGPGTRLTVL.

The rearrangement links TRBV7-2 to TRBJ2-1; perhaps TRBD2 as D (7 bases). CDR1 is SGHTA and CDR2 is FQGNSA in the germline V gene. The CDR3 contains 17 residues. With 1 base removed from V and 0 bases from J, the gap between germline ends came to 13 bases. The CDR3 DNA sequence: TGTGCCAGCAGCTTAGGGGGGCGGGAGTTCTCCTACAATGAGCAGTTCTTC. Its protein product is CASSLGGREFSYNEQFF.

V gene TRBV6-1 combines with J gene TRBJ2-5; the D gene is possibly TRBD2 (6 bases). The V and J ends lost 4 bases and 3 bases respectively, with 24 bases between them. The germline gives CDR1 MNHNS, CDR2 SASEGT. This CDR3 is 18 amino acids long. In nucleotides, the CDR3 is TGTGCCAGCAGTGCTGGGCTAGGGAGATACGGGGGTAAAGAGACCCAGTACTTC. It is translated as CASSAGLGRYGGKETQYF.

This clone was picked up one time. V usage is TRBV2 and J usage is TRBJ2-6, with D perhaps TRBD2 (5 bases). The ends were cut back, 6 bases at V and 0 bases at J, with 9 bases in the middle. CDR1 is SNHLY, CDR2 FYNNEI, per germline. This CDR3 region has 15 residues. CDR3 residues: CASREAGSGANVLTF. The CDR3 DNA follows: TGTGCCAGCAGGGAGGCGGGCTCTGGGGCCAACGTCCTGACTTTC.

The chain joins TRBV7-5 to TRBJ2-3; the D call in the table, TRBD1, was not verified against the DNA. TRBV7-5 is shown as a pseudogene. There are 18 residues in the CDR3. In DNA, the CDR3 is TGTGCCAGAAGCTTTGGGACAGGGGTAATTTTGGGCACAGATACGCAGTATTTT. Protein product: CARSFGTGVILGTDTQYF.

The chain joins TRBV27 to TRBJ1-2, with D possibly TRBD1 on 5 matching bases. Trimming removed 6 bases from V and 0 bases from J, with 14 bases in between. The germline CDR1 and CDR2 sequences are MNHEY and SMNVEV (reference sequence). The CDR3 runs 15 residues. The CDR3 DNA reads TGTGCCAGCAGGGAGCGACGGGGGGCTAACTATGGCTACACCTTC. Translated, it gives CASRERRGANYGYTF.

The CDR3 DNA reads as TGTGCCACCAGCAGAGGCGGGACCAACACTGAAGCTTTCTTT. Its protein is CATSRGGTNTEAFF. This rearrangement joins TRBV15 to TRBJ1-1; tentative D call: TRBD1 (5 bases). The CDR3 length is 14 residues. V was cut by 1 base and J by 2 bases, with 8 bases left in between. CDR1 is LNHNV, CDR2 YYDKDF, per germline (reference sequence).

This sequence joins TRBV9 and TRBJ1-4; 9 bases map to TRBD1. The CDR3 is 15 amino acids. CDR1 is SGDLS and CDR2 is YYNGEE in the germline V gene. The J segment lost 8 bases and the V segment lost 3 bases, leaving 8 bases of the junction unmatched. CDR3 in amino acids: CASSASGTGREKLFF. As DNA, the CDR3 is TGTGCCAGCAGCGCATCCGGGACAGGGAGAGAAAAACTGTTTTTT.

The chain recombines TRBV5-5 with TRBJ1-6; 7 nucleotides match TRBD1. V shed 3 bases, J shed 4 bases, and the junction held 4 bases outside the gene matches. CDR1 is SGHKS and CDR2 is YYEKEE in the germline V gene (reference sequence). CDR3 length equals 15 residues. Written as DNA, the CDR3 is TGTGCCAGCAGCTGGGACAGCGCATATAATTCACCCCTCCACTTT. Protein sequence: CASSWDSAYNSPLHF.

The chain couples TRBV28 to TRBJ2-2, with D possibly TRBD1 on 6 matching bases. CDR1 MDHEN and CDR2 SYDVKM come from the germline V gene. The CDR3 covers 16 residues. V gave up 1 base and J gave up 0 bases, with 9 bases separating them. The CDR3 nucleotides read TGTGCCAGCAGTTTATTGGGGGCTGCGAACACCGGGGAGCTGTTTTTT. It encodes CASSLLGAANTGELFF.

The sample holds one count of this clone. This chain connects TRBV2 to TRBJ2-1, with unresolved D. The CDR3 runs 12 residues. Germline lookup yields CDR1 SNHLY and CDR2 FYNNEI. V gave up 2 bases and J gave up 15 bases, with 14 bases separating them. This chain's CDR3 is CASSERGISRFF. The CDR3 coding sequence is TGTGCCAGCAGTGAACGCGGAATTTCCAGGTTCTTC.

DNA for the CDR3: TGTGCCTGGAGCGTAAGAGGCACCACTGAAGCTTTCTTT. Translating gives CAWSVRGTTEAFF. This chain connects TRBV30 to TRBJ1-1, with no clear D. CDR3 size: 13 residues. Germline V gene sequence: CDR1 GTSNPN, CDR2 SVGIG (reference sequence). Trimming shortened V by 3 bases and J by 4 bases, and 12 bases separated the two germline ends.

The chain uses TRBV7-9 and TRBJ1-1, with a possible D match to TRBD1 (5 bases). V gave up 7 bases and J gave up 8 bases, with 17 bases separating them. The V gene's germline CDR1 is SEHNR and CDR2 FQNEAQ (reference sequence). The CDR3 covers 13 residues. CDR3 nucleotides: TGTGCCAGCATCCTTGGTGCGGGGGGAGAAGCTTTCTTT. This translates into CASILGAGGEAFF.

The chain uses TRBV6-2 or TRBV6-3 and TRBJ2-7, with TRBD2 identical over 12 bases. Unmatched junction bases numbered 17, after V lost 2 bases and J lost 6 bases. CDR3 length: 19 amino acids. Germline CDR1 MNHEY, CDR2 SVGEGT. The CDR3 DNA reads TGTGCCAGCAGTTACAGCTATCGCAGGGGGGCTAGCGGGAGGGCCGAGCAGTACTTC. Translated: CASSYSYRRGASGRAEQYF.

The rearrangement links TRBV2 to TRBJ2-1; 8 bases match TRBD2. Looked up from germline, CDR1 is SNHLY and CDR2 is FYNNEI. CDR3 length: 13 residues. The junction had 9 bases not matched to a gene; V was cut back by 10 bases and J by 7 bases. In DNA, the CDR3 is TGTGCCACCCGGGGGGGCCCAATTAATGAGCAGTTCTTC. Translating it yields CATRGGPINEQFF.